These 10 T cell receptor beta chains were all obtained from the same sample, sequenced in a study of cytomegalovirus exposure and HLA in healthy donors. It was with 60 Vbeta and 13 Jbeta primers that the PCR ran. Here immunoSEQ multiplex PCR was the method, and the copy in TCRdb shows in-frame clones only, minus some. Of 110,000 or so clones in the sample, roughly four fifths are singletons; the top ten hold about 1.8%. Material for sequencing was PBMCs. The receptors were sampled from a man aged 40-55 years in good health and CMV-seronegative.

This clone showed up just a few times. The genes are TRBV30 and TRBJ2-6; tentative D call: TRBD2 (5 bases). Per the germline V gene, CDR1 is GTSNPN and CDR2 is SVGIG (reference sequence). The CDR3 spans 16 residues. V lost 0 bases and J lost 0, with 9 bases in between. CDR3 DNA sequence: TGTGCCTGGAGTGTAGGAGGCACCTCTGGGGCCAACGTCCTGACTTTC. It translates to CAWSVGGTSGANVLTF.

The chain uses TRBV7-8 and TRBJ2-1; TRBD2 might be the D (6 bases). There are 16 residues in the CDR3. CDR1 is SGHVS and CDR2 is FQNEAQ in the germline V gene. Between the trimmed V and J ends, which lost 3 bases and 4 bases, there was a span of 16 bases. The CDR3 nucleotides are TGTGCCAGCAGCTTTGGAAGTAGCGGAGTTTACAATGAGCAGTTCTTC. The encoded protein is CASSFGSSGVYNEQFF. The full variable domain, with the rest looked up from reference TRBV7-8 and TRBJ2-1, is GAGVSQSPRYKVAKRGQDVALRCDPISGHVSLFWYQQALGQGPEFLTYFQNEAQLDKSGLPSDRFFAERPEGSVSTLKIQRTQQEDSAVYLCASSFGSSGVYNEQFFGPGTRLTVL.

The chain links TRBV27 to TRBJ2-5; D might be TRBD1 (6 bases). The J call is in doubt because the DNA end fits TRBJ2-7 better. Germline CDR1 reads MNHEY; CDR2 reads SMNVEV (reference sequence). The CDR3 covers 15 residues. DNA of the CDR3: TGTGCCAGCAGTTCCATCGGACAGCCAATATACGAGCAGTACTTC. Its translation is CASSSIGQPIYEQYF.

The chain has TRBV6-5 and TRBJ1-4; D is unclear. The CDR3 consists of 14 residues. The V gene's germline CDR1 is MNHEY and CDR2 SVGAGI. Between the trimmed V and J ends, which lost 6 bases and 4 bases, there was a span of 12 bases. The chain's CDR3 is CASRRTWGNEKLFF. The CDR3 DNA reads TGTGCCAGCAGACGGACTTGGGGTAATGAAAAACTGTTTTTT.

The gene calls are TRBV6-6 and TRBJ1-1; no definite D call. Trimming pared 0 bases from V and 4 bases from J, leaving 6 bases between. The CDR3 is 13 residues long. Germline CDR1 is MNHNY and CDR2 is SVGAGI (reference sequence). The CDR3 loop reads CASSYSAGTEAFF. CDR3 nucleotide sequence: TGTGCCAGCAGTTACTCAGCAGGCACTGAAGCTTTCTTT.

This clone was counted a single time. The chain combines TRBV6-5 with TRBJ2-3; 9 bases agree with TRBD1. CDR3 length equals 14 residues. The V and J ends lost 6 bases and 4 bases, in that order; junction bases with no gene match: 5. CDR1 is MNHEY, CDR2 SVGAGI, per germline. CDR3 loop: CASRDRDRADTQYF. As DNA, the CDR3 is TGTGCCAGCAGGGATCGGGACAGGGCAGATACGCAGTATTTT.

This chain connects TRBV28 to TRBJ1-2; TRBD1 is a possible D gene (6 bases). The V gene lost 7 bases and the J gene lost 0 bases, with 24 bases spanning the gap. This CDR3 region has 18 residues. CDR1 is MDHEN and CDR2 is SYDVKM in the germline V gene. In nucleotides, the CDR3 is TGTGCCAGCACACTCCTCGGGGGGCTCAGTGAAGCTAACTATGGCTACACCTTC. Translation: CASTLLGGLSEANYGYTF.

A single count supports this clone. CDR3 sequence reads: CASSYSSGNNEQFF. The CDR3 nucleotides are TGTGCCAGCAGTTACTCGTCAGGGAACAATGAGCAGTTCTTC. The chain employs TRBV6-5 and TRBJ2-1; TRBD1 might be the D (5 bases). Germline V gives CDR1 MNHEY, CDR2 SVGAGI. The CDR3 consists of 14 residues. With 0 bases removed from V and 5 bases from J, the gap between germline ends came to 8 bases.

The chain recombines TRBV9 with TRBJ2-5; 9 nucleotides agree with TRBD2. CDR1 and CDR2 from the germline V gene are SGDLS and YYNGEE. The length of the CDR3 is 15 residues. Trimming at V came to 2 bases and at J to 2 bases, leaving 4 bases not matched to a gene. In nucleotides, the CDR3 is TGTGCCAGCAGCGTTAGCGGGAGTGGACAAGAGACCCAGTACTTC. It encodes CASSVSGSGQETQYF.

This chain connects TRBV4-3 to TRBJ1-6, with TRBD1 matching 9 bases. This CDR3 spans 16 amino acids. Germline CDR1 is LGHNA and CDR2 is YSLEER. Trimming cost V 2 bases and J 7 bases; bases outside gene matches: 6. The CDR3 nucleotides are TGCGCCAGCAGCCAATTACATGGACAGGGGAATTCACCCCTCCACTTT. Protein product: CASSQLHGQGNSPLHF.